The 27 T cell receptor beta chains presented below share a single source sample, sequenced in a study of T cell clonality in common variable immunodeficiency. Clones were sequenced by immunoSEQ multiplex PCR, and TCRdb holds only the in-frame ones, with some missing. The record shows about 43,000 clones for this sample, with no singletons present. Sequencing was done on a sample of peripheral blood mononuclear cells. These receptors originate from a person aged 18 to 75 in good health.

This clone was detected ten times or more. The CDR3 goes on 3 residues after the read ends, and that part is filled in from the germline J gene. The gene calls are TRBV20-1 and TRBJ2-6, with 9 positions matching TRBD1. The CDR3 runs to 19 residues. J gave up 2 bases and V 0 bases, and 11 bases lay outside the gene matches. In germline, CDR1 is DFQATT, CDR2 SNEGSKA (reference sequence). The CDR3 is CSARDLLGQGWTGANVLTF. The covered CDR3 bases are TGCAGTGCTAGAGATCTTCTAGGACAGGGGTGGACTGGGGCCAACGTC.

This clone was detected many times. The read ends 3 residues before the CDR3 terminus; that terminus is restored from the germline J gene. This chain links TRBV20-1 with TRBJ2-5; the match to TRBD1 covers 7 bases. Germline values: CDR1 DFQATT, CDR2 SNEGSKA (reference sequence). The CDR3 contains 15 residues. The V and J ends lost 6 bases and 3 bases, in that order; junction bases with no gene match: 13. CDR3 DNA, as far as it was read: TGCAGTGCGCCCCGGGACAGTGGATTTGAAGAGACC. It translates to CSAPRDSGFEET. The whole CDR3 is CSAPRDSGFEETQYF.

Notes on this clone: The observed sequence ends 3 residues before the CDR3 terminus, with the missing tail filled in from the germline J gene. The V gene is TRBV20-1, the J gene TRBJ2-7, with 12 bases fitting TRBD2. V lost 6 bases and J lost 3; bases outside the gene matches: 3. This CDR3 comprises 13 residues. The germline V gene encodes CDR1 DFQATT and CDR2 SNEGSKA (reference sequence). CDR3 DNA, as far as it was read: TGCAGTGCGCCGACTAGCGGGAGCTACGAG. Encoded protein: CSAPTSGSYE. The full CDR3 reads CSAPTSGSYEQYF.

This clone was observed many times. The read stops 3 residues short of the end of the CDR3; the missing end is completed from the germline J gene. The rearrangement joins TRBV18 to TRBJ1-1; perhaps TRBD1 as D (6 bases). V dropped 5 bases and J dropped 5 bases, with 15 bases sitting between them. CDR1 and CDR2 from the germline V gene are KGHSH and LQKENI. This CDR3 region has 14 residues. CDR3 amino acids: CASSTLGGGTEAFF. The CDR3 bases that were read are TGTGCCAGCTCAACACTAGGGGGTGGGACTGAA.

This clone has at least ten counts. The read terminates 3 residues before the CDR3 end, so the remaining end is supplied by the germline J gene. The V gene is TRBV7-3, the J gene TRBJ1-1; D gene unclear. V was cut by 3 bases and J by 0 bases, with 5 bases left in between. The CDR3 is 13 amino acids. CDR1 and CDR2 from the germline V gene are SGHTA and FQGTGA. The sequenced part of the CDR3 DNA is TGTGCCAGCAGCTTCGAGGTGAACACTGAA. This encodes CASSFEVNTE. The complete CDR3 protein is CASSFEVNTEAFF.

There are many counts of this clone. This CDR3 reads CSAPRDRGRLGEKLFF. Incomplete CDR3 DNA: TGCAGTGCGCCACGGGACAGGGGGCGCTTGGGTGAAAAG. This chain uses TRBV20-1 with TRBJ2-2; TRBD1 aligns across 12 bases. The read finishes 3 residues shy of the CDR3 end, and the germline J gene is used to complete it. CDR3 length: 16 residues. Germline V gives CDR1 DFQATT, CDR2 SNEGSKA (reference sequence).

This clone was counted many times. Partial CDR3 DNA: TGCAGTGCTAGCCCAGGGCGGACTGAA. It yields the protein CSASPGRTE. The full CDR3 sequence reads CSASPGRTEAFF. V gene TRBV20-1 combines with J gene TRBJ1-1, with D tentatively TRBD1 (5 bases). The CDR3 is cut off 3 residues early in the read; its end comes from the germline J gene. Germline V gives CDR1 DFQATT, CDR2 SNEGSKA (reference sequence). The V end was cut by 3 bases, the J end by 5 bases, with 10 bases between. The CDR3 is 12 amino acids.

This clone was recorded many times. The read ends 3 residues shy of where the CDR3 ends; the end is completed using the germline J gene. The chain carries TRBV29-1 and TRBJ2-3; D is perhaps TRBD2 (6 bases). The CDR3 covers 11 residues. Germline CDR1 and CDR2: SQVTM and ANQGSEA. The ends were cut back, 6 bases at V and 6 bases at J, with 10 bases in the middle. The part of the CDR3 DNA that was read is TGCAGCGTGAGGGACTCCGATACG. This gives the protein CSVRDSDT. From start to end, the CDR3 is CSVRDSDTQYF.

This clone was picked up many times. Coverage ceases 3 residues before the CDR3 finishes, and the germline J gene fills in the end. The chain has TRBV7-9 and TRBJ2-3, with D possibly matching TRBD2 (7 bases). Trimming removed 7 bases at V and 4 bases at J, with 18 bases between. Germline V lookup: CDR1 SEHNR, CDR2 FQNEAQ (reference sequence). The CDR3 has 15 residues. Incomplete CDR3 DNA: TGTGCCAGCATCCAAGGGGGAGGGCCCGCAGATACG. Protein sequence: CASIQGGGPADT. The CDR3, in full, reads CASIQGGGPADTQYF.

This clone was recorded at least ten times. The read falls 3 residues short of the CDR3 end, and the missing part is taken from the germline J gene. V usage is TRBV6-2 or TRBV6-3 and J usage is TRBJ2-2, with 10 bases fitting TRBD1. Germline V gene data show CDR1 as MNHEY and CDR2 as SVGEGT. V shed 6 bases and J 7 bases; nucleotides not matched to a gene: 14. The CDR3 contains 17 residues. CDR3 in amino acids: CASRSTRRQGASGELFF. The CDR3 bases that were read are TGTGCCAGCAGGTCGACCAGAAGACAGGGGGCGAGCGGGGAG.

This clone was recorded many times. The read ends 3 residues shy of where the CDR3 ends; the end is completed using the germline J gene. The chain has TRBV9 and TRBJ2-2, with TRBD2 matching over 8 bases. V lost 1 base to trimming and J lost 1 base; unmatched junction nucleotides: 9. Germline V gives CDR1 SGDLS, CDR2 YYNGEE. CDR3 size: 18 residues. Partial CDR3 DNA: TGTGCCAGCAGCGTAAGAATAGCGGGATTTATGAACACCGGGGAG. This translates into CASSVRIAGFMNTGE. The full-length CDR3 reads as CASSVRIAGFMNTGELFF.

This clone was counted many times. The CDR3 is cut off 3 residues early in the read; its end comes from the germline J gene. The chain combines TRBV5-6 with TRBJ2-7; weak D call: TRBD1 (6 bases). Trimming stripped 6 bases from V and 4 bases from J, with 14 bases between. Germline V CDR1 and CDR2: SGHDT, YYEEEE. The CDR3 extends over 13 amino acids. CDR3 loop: CASIRQGIYEQYF. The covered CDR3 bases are TGTGCCAGCATCCGGCAGGGGATATACGAG.

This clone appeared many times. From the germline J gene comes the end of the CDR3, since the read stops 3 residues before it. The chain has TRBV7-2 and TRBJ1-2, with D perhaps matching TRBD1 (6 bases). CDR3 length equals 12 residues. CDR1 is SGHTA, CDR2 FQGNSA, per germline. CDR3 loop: CASSLAQGAYTF. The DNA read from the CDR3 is TGTGCCAGCAGCTTAGCACAGGGCGCC. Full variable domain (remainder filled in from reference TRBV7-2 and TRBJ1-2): GAGVSQSPSNKVTEKGKDVELRCDPISGHTALYWYRQSLGQGLEFLIYFQGNSAPDKSGLPSDRFSAERTGGSVSTLTIQRTQQEDSAVYLCASSLAQGAYTFGSGTRLTVV.

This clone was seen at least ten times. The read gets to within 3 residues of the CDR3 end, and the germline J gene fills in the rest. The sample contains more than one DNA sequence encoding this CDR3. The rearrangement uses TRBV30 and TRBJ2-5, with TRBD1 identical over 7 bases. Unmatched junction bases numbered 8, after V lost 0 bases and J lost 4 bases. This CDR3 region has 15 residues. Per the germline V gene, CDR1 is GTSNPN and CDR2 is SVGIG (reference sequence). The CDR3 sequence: CAWSVLKGAVETQYF. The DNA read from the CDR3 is TGTGCCTGGAGTGTACTAAAGGGGGCTGTAGAGACC. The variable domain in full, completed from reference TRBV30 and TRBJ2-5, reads SQTIHQWPATLVQPVGSPLSLECTVEGTSNPNLYWYRQAAGRGLQLLFYSVGIGQISSEVPQNLSASRPQDRQFILSSKKLLLSDSGFYLCAWSVLKGAVETQYFGPGTRLLVL.

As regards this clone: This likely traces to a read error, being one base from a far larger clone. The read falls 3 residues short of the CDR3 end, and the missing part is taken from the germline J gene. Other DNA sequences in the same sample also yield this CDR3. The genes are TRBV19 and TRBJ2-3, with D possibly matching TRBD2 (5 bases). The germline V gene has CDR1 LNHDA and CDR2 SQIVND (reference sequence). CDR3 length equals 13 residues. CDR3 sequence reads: CASSIGLTDTQYF. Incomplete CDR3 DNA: TGCGCCAGTAGTATAGGACTCACAGATACG.

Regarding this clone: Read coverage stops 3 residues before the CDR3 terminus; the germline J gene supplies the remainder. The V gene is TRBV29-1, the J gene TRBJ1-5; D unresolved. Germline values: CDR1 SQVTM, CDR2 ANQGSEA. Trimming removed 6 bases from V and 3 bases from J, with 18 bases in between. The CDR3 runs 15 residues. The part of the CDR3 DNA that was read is TGCAGCGTGGCCGTCGAGGCAGGCGACAATCAGCCC. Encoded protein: CSVAVEAGDNQP. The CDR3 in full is CSVAVEAGDNQPQHF.

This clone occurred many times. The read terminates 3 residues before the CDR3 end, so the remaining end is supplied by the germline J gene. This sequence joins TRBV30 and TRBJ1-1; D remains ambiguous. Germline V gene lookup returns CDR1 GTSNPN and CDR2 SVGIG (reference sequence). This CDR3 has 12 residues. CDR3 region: CAWSLLGTSAFF. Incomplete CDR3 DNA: TGTGCCTGGAGTCTCCTGGGCACCTCG.

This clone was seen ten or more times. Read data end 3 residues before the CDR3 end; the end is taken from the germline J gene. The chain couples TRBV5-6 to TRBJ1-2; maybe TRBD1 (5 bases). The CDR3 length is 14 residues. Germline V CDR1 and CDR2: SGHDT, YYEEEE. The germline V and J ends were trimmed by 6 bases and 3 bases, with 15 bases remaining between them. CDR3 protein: CASNGRAIYYGYTF. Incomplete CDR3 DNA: TGTGCCAGCAACGGCAGGGCCATCTACTATGGC.

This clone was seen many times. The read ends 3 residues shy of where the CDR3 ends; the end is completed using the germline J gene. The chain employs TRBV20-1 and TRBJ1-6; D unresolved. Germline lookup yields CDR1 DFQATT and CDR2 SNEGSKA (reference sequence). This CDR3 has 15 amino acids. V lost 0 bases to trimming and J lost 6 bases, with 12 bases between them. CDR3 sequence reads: CSARDSGLLNSPLHF. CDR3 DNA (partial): TGCAGTGCTAGAGATTCAGGCCTCCTTAATTCACCC.

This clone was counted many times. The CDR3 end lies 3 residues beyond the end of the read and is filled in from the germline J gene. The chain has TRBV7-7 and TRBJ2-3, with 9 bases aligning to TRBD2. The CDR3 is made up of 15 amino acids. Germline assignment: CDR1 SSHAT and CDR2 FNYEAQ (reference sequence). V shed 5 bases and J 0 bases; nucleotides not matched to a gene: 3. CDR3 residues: CASSVGLASTDTQYF. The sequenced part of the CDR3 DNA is TGTGCCAGCAGCGTTGGACTAGCGAGCACAGATACG. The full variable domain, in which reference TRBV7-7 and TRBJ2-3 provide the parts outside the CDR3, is GAGVSQSPRYKVTKRGQDVTLRCDPISSHATLYWYQQALGQGPEFLTYFNYEAQPDKSGLPSDRFSAERPEGSISTLTIQRTEQRDSAMYRCASSVGLASTDTQYFGPGTRLTVL.

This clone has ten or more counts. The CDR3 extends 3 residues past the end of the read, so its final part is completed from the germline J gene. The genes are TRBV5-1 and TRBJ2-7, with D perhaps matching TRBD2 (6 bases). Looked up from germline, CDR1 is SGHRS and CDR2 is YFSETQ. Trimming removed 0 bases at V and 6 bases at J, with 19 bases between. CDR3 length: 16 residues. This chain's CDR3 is CASSLDGTGGFGEQYF. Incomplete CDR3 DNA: TGCGCCAGCAGCTTGGACGGGACTGGGGGATTCGGCGAG.

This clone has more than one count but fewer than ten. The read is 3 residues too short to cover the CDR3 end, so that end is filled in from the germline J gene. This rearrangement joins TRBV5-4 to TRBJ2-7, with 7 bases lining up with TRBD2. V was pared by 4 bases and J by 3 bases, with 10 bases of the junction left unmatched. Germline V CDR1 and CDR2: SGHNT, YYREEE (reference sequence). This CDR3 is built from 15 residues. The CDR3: CASSGGGTTYYEQYF. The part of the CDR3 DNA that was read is TGTGCCAGCAGCGGGGGGGGGACTACCTACTACGAG.

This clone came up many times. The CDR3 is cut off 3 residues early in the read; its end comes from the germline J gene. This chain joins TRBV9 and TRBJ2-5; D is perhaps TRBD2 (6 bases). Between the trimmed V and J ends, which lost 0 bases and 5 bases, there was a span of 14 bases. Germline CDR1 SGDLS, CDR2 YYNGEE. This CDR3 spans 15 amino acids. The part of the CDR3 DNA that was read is TGTGCCAGCAGCGTAGTGGGCGTGGCGGGGGAGACC. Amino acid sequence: CASSVVGVAGET. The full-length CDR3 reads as CASSVVGVAGETQYF.

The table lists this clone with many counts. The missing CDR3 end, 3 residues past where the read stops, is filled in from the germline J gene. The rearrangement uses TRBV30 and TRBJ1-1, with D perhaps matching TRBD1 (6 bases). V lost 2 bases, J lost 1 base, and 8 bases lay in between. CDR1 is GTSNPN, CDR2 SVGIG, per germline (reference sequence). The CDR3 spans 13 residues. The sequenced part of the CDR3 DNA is TGTGCCTGGAGTACAGGGTGGAACACTGAA. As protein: CAWSTGWNTE. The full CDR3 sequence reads CAWSTGWNTEAFF.

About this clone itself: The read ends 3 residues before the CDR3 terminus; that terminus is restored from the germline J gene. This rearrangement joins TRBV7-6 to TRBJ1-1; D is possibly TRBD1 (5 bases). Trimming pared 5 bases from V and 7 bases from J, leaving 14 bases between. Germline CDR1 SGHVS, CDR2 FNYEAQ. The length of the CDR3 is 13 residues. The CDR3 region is CASSPRGEGEAFF. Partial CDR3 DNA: TGTGCCAGCAGCCCCCGGGGGGAGGGTGAA.

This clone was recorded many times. CDR3 region: CASSPDRGNQPQHF. CDR3 DNA, as far as it was read: TGTGCCAGCAGTCCAGACAGGGGGAATCAGCCC. This chain joins TRBV7-6 and TRBJ1-5; 9 nucleotides align to TRBD1. The CDR3 extends 3 residues past the end of the read, so its final part is completed from the germline J gene. V shed 6 bases, J shed 4 bases, and the junction held 4 bases outside the gene matches. The CDR3 spans 14 residues. Germline loops: CDR1 SGHVS, CDR2 FNYEAQ.

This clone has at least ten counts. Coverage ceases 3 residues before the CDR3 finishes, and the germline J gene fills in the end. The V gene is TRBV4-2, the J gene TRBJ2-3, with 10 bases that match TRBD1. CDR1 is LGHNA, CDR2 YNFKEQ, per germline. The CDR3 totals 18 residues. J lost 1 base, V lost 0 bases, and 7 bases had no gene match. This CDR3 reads CASSQEEGGTGGTDTQYF. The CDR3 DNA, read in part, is TGTGCCAGCAGCCAAGAGGAGGGAGGGACAGGGGGCACAGATACG.